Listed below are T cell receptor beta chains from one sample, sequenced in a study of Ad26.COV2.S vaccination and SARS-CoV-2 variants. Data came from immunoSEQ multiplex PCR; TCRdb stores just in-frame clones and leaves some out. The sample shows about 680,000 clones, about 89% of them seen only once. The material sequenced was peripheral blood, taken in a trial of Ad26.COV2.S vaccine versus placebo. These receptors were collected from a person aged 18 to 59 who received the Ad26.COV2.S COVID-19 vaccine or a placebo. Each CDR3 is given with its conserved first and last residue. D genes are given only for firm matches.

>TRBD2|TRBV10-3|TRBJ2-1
CAISRGTSQYNEQFF
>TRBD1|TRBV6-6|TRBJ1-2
CASTDRGETYGYTF
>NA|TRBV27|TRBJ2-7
CASSLSITNEQYF
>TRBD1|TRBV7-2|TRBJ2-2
CASSSGQANTGELFF
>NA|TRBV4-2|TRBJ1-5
CASSQDQKPQHF
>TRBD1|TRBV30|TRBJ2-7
CAWKRQGWDYEQYF
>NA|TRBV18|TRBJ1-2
CASSPPAGVGGYTF
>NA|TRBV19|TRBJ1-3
CASSIGLTSGNTIYF
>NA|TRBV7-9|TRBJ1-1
CASSFHMNTEAFF
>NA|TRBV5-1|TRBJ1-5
CASSLGLGNQPQHF
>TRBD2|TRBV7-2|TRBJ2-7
CASSPRGAGAYEQYF
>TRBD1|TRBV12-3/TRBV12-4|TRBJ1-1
CASNPTGDTEAFF
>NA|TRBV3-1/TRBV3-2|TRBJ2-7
CASSPTFTYGSLGEQYF
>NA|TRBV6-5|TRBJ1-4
CASRWTATNEKLFF
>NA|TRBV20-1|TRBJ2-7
CSASFEYKQYF
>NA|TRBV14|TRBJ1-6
CASSLWGEGNSPLHF
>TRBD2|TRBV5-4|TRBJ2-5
CASSLGPGLAAEETQYF
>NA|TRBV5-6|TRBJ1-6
CASSLWEGYSPLHF
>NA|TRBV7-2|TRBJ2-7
CASSSRTLYEQYF
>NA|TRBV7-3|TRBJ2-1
CASSWGASSYNEQFF
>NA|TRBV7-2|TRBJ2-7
CASSPRMKFYEQYF
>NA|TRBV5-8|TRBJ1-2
CASSAYRGRPSYGYTF
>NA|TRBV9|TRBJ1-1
CASSPDVTEAFF
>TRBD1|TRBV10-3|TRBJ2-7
CAIRATGGNYEQYF
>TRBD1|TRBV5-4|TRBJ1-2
CASSRGPDRALYGYTF
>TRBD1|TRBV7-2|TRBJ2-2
CASSSRQGYTGELFF
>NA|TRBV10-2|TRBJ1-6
CASTGQYNSPLHF
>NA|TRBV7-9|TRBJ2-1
CASSLERPMVGQFF
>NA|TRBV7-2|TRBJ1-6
CASSSSSGARDSPLHF
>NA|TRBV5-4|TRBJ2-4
CASSLERGDIQYF
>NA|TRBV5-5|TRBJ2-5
CASSVGSETQYF
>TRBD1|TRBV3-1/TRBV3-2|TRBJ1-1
CASSRGQGRTEAFF
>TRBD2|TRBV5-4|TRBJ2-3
CASSLRSSGRTDTQYF
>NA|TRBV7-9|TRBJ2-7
CASSPLRVPYEQYF
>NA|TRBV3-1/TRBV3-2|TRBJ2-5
CASSQGLGLETQYF
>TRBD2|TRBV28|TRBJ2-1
CASSLWGTVLAGAYNEQFF
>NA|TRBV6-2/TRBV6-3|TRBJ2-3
CASSRGATDTQYF
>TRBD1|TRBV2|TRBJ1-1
CASRSRGQGAEEAFF
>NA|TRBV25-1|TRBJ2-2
CASSESRTGELFF
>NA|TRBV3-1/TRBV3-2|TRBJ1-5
CASNRRGARSNQPQHF
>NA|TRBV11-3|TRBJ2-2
CASSVNTGELFF
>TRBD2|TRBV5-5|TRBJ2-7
CASSLGAGLSYEQYF
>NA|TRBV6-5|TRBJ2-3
CASSYDPLTADTQYF
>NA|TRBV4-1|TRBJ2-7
CASSQDRASYEQYF
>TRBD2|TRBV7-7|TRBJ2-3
CASSRGAGVADTQYF
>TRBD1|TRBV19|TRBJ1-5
CASEDRGNQPQHF
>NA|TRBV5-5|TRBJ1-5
CASSLTPYSNQPQHF
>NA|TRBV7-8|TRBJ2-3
CASSPDKGRTDTQYF
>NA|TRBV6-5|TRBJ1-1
CASSYGGAMNTEAFF
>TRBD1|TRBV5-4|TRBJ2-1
CASSLGPQGGSYNEQFF
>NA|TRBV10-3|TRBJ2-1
CAINEGYSYNEQFF
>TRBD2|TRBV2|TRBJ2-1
CASSKMTSGYSYNEQFF
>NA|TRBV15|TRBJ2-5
CATSRRGRNRETQYF
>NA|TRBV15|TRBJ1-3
CATSREQGGRNTIYF
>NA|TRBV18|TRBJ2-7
CASSLHRDGAYEQYF
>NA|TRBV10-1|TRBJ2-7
CASSEAPGAPPYEQYF
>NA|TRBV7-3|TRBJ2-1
CASSLGLQANEQFF
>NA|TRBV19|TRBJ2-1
CASSIEQGNYNEQFF
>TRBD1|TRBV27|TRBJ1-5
CASSPRQGRNQPQHF
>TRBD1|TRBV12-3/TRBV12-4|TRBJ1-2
CASSRDRGHGYTF